In its sample, the clone carrying this T cell receptor (beta chain) was seen a few times. This specimen comes from a study of human T cells and chemical hapten exposure. Specified time point: pre-sensitization, week 0. Treatment denoted: therapeutic diphenylcyclopropenone sensitization with weekly scalp DPC. Trimming stripped 8 bases from V and 4 bases from J, with 27 bases between. CDR1 and CDR2 from the germline V gene are LGHDT and YNNKEL (reference sequence). The CDR3 is 17 amino acids. TCRdb reprocessed the RACE reads with MiXCR, giving one entry per CDR3 protein. This sample has a few hundred thousand distinct CDR3 sequences, with about 5.4% found just once.

The sequence was obtained from a woman between 18 and 30 years old with alopecia areata. Some clones in this sample may be carry-over from other donors' samples. The rearrangement uses TRBV3-1 and TRBJ2-7; tentatively, D is TRBD1 (6 bases). This material consisted of whole blood, taken in connection with sensitization to the hapten diphenylcyclopropenone (DPC). DNA for the CDR3: TGTGCCAGCCAATACCTGAAAACAGGGAAATTGAGTTACGAGCAGTACTTC. Translated: CASQYLKTGKLSYEQYF.